The present entry profiles one T cell receptor (beta chain) with its context. CDR3 size: 17 residues. V was trimmed by 0 bases and J by 8 bases, leaving 17 bases between them. Per germline, CDR1 SGHNT and CDR2 YENEEA. These data belong to a study of blood T cell repertoires in COVID-19. Turning to the study itself: From the United States, Italy and Spain came samples of acute and convalescent COVID-19. The analysed material was cDNA or gDNA that came from T cells, B-cell-depleted T cells, or PBMCs.

Assay used: immunoSEQ multiplex PCR; TCRdb lists only in-frame clones, some missing. The sample consists of under 350,000 clones, about nine tenths of them appearing once. The chain couples TRBV11-3 to TRBJ1-6, with unresolved D. The material sequenced was PBMCs or T cells enriched from blood (not recorded which). The clonotype was recovered from a woman in her forties who had recovered from COVID-19. The CDR3: CASSLERFPRRHSPLHF. The DNA of the CDR3 is TGTGCCAGCAGCTTAGAAAGGTTTCCAAGGCGGCATTCACCCCTCCACTTT.